This is a list of T cell receptor beta chains from one sample in a study of T cell responses to AZD1222 COVID-19 vaccine. Some clones are missing from TCRdb's copy, which holds only in-frame ones; the method was immunoSEQ multiplex PCR. Found here are about 170,000 clones, about 90% of them singletons; the top ten hold about 4.1%. The sequencing here drew on peripheral blood, taken 28 days after the second dose of the MenACWY control vaccine. The receptors originated from an adult who received the MenACWY meningococcal vaccine as a control. Each CDR3 is given with its conserved first and last residue. Each record gives: CDR3 protein, J gene, D gene, V gene. The D gene is left open where the match is weak.

CDR3: CASSKGQVNSGNTIYF
J: TRBJ1-3
D: TRBD1
V: TRBV19

CDR3: CASSLTSDTTDTQYF
J: TRBJ2-3
D: TRBD2
V: TRBV18

CDR3: CASSQTSENTGELFF
J: TRBJ2-2
D: TRBD2
V: TRBV19

CDR3: CASSFRGTNEKLFF
J: TRBJ1-4
D: NA
V: TRBV28

CDR3: CASSSTLTSPGNGYTF
J: TRBJ1-2
D: NA
V: TRBV7-2

CDR3: CASSLGVENTIYF
J: TRBJ1-3
D: NA
V: TRBV5-1

CDR3: CATSAPSGRLYNEQFF
J: TRBJ2-1
D: TRBD2
V: TRBV24-1

CDR3: CASYYTLEGTEAFF
J: TRBJ1-1
D: NA
V: TRBV28

CDR3: CASTTIGGENTIYF
J: TRBJ1-3
D: NA
V: TRBV6-5

CDR3: CATAGGNTEAFF
J: TRBJ1-1
D: NA
V: TRBV24-1

CDR3: CASRQGVYEQYF
J: TRBJ2-7
D: TRBD1
V: TRBV6-5

CDR3: CASSTTPVLGGEQFF
J: TRBJ2-1
D: NA
V: TRBV28

CDR3: CAWSGGGFGQPQHF
J: TRBJ1-5
D: NA
V: TRBV30

CDR3: CSASRQGNYGYTF
J: TRBJ1-2
D: TRBD1
V: TRBV20-1

CDR3: CASSTVGRTSGRTCAEQYF
J: TRBJ2-7
D: NA
V: TRBV21-1

CDR3: CASSYHQTLYGYTF
J: TRBJ1-2
D: NA
V: TRBV6-5

CDR3: CASSWGTANEQYF
J: TRBJ2-7
D: TRBD1
V: TRBV5-1

CDR3: CASSQERQGGYGYTF
J: TRBJ1-2
D: TRBD1
V: TRBV4-1

CDR3: CASRVAGANTGELFF
J: TRBJ2-2
D: NA
V: TRBV5-1

CDR3: CASSRTGLNTEAFF
J: TRBJ1-1
D: TRBD1
V: TRBV2

CDR3: CASSQDLLRSNTEAFF
J: TRBJ1-1
D: NA
V: TRBV14

CDR3: CASSPGLAETQYF
J: TRBJ2-5
D: TRBD2
V: TRBV7-8

CDR3: CASSSSPGTGGGTGELFF
J: TRBJ2-2
D: TRBD1
V: TRBV5-1

CDR3: CASSNTGDTEAFF
J: TRBJ1-1
D: TRBD1
V: TRBV14

CDR3: CASSQGLRGLRQPQHF
J: TRBJ1-5
D: NA
V: TRBV4-2

CDR3: CASSLMRNQETQYF
J: TRBJ2-5
D: NA
V: TRBV7-2

CDR3: CASRAGSGANVLTF
J: TRBJ2-6
D: NA
V: TRBV2

CDR3: CASSTQFYGYTF
J: TRBJ1-2
D: NA
V: TRBV28

CDR3: CASSPDPSEQYF
J: TRBJ2-7
D: NA
V: TRBV6-5

CDR3: CASSLGSIWDRNTGELFF
J: TRBJ2-2
D: TRBD1
V: TRBV11-3

CDR3: CAISGGGNQPQHF
J: TRBJ1-5
D: NA
V: TRBV10-3

CDR3: CASSLGGGRYNEQFF
J: TRBJ2-1
D: TRBD2
V: TRBV28

CDR3: CASTPTGVPRELFF
J: TRBJ2-2
D: TRBD1
V: TRBV2

CDR3: CASSLTTGSTGELFF
J: TRBJ2-2
D: TRBD1
V: TRBV7-3

CDR3: CASSPGRTNSPLHF
J: TRBJ1-6
D: NA
V: TRBV18

CDR3: CASSQARTGIGYTF
J: TRBJ1-2
D: TRBD1
V: TRBV14

CDR3: CASSPRQDEQFF
J: TRBJ2-1
D: NA
V: TRBV18

CDR3: CASSGQGGYEQYF
J: TRBJ2-7
D: TRBD1
V: TRBV10-2

CDR3: CASSDTATNEKLFF
J: TRBJ1-4
D: NA
V: TRBV28

CDR3: CASSIDMAGNQPQHF
J: TRBJ1-5
D: NA
V: TRBV19

CDR3: CASSQGGRGIYEQYF
J: TRBJ2-7
D: NA
V: TRBV4-3

CDR3: CASSHTRDRADQPQHF
J: TRBJ1-5
D: TRBD1
V: TRBV7-9